These T cell receptor beta chains were read from a single sample in a study of shared clonotypes between healthy human individuals. The method was immunoSEQ multiplex PCR; TCRdb's version includes in-frame clones alone and lacks a portion of them. Found here are approximately 2.3 million clones, about 92% of them singletons; the top ten hold 0.3% to 0.4%. What was sequenced was naive CD4+ T cells from PBMCs. The receptors here all came from a man aged 18 to 35 in good health. Some clones in this sample may be carry-over from other donors' samples. Each CDR3 is given with its conserved first and last residue. D genes are given only for firm matches. Clone size is shown for a subset of rows, as once, few, many or a class of expanded clone.

clone_size: NA
v_call: TRBV28
d_call: TRBD2
j_call: TRBJ2-1
cdr3_nt: TGTGCCAGCAGTCTCCCGGGACTAGCGGGAATGCAGCAGTTCTTC
cdr3_aa: CASSLPGLAGMQQFF

clone_size: NA
v_call: TRBV5-1
d_call: NA
j_call: TRBJ2-7
cdr3_nt: TGCGCCAGCAGCCTAGGGAGCGCCTCCTACGAGCAGTACTTC
cdr3_aa: CASSLGSASYEQYF

clone_size: few
v_call: TRBV9
d_call: NA
j_call: TRBJ1-5
cdr3_nt: TGTGCCAGCAGCGTGGGAACAGGGACGAGACAGCCCCAGCATTTT
cdr3_aa: CASSVGTGTRQPQHF

clone_size: NA
v_call: TRBV19
d_call: NA
j_call: TRBJ1-5
cdr3_nt: TGTGCCAGCCATGGGCGGACGAATCAGCCCCAGCATTTT
cdr3_aa: CASHGRTNQPQHF

clone_size: once
v_call: TRBV5-4
d_call: TRBD2
j_call: TRBJ2-2
cdr3_nt: TGTGCCAGCAGCCCCGGGACTAGCGGGAGTTCCGGGGAGCTGTTTTTT
cdr3_aa: CASSPGTSGSSGELFF

clone_size: once
v_call: TRBV7-2
d_call: NA
j_call: TRBJ1-1
cdr3_nt: TGTGCCAGCAGTGTGACGGGGGCGGACACTGAAGCTTTCTTT
cdr3_aa: CASSVTGADTEAFF

clone_size: NA
v_call: TRBV30
d_call: NA
j_call: TRBJ2-3
cdr3_nt: TGTGCCTGGAGTGTTGGGCAGCCGGGGTACACAGATACGCAGTATTTT
cdr3_aa: CAWSVGQPGYTDTQYF

clone_size: once
v_call: TRBV7-9
d_call: TRBD2
j_call: TRBJ2-2
cdr3_nt: TGTGCCAGCAGCTTACCAGCCGGGACTAGCGGGAGAGCAGGCGGGGAGCTGTTTTTT
cdr3_aa: CASSLPAGTSGRAGGELFF

clone_size: few
v_call: TRBV19
d_call: NA
j_call: TRBJ1-5
cdr3_nt: TGTGCCAGTAGTATAGGAGGCAATCAGCCCCAGCATTTT
cdr3_aa: CASSIGGNQPQHF

clone_size: NA
v_call: TRBV7-2
d_call: NA
j_call: TRBJ1-5
cdr3_nt: TGTGCCAGCAGCTTACCTAATCAGCCCCAGCATTTT
cdr3_aa: CASSLPNQPQHF

clone_size: NA
v_call: TRBV7-9
d_call: NA
j_call: TRBJ1-2
cdr3_nt: TGTGCCAGCAGCGCTTCGGGGGCGCCGACTGGCTACACCTTC
cdr3_aa: CASSASGAPTGYTF

clone_size: NA
v_call: TRBV28
d_call: NA
j_call: TRBJ2-3
cdr3_nt: TGTGCCAGCAGAGGGAGCACAGATACGCAGTATTTT
cdr3_aa: CASRGSTDTQYF

clone_size: NA
v_call: TRBV11-3
d_call: TRBD2
j_call: TRBJ2-1
cdr3_nt: TGTGCCAGTCTTCGGTTAGCCGGGAGGAAGGACAATGAGCAGTTCTTC
cdr3_aa: CASLRLAGRKDNEQFF

clone_size: NA
v_call: TRBV6-1
d_call: NA
j_call: TRBJ2-7
cdr3_nt: TGTGCCAGCAGTGAATTAGGGGGAGTGAGGCGATCCTACGAGCAGTACTTC
cdr3_aa: CASSELGGVRRSYEQYF

clone_size: NA
v_call: TRBV28
d_call: NA
j_call: TRBJ2-7
cdr3_nt: TGTGCCAGCAGTCGAGGAGGGGCTCCCTCCTACGAGCAGTACTTC
cdr3_aa: CASSRGGAPSYEQYF

clone_size: few
v_call: TRBV18
d_call: NA
j_call: TRBJ2-2
cdr3_nt: TGTGCCAGCTCACCACCGACGCGGGGCACCGGGGAGCTGTTTTTT
cdr3_aa: CASSPPTRGTGELFF

clone_size: NA
v_call: TRBV30
d_call: NA
j_call: TRBJ2-7
cdr3_nt: TGTGCCTGGATGGGATCGCACTACGAGCAGTACTTC
cdr3_aa: CAWMGSHYEQYF

clone_size: NA
v_call: TRBV29-1
d_call: NA
j_call: TRBJ2-1
cdr3_nt: TGCAGCGTTTGTCCGCCCTACAATGAGCAGTTCTTC
cdr3_aa: CSVCPPYNEQFF

clone_size: NA
v_call: TRBV28
d_call: TRBD1
j_call: TRBJ1-5
cdr3_nt: TGTGCCAGCAGTTTGGGCCTACAGGGGGCACAGCCCCAGCATTTT
cdr3_aa: CASSLGLQGAQPQHF

clone_size: NA
v_call: TRBV27
d_call: NA
j_call: TRBJ2-7
cdr3_nt: TGTGCCAGCAGTTCCTCCCGGGTCTCGGCGGGCTCCTACGAGCAGTACTTC
cdr3_aa: CASSSSRVSAGSYEQYF

clone_size: NA
v_call: TRBV19
d_call: TRBD1
j_call: TRBJ2-1
cdr3_nt: TGTGCCAGTAGTACCCCGGACAGGGAAAGTCAGTTCTTC
cdr3_aa: CASSTPDRESQFF

clone_size: once
v_call: TRBV29-1
d_call: NA
j_call: TRBJ2-1
cdr3_nt: TGCAGCGTGGGGGGTTTTAATGAGCAGTTCTTC
cdr3_aa: CSVGGFNEQFF

clone_size: NA
v_call: TRBV5-4
d_call: TRBD1
j_call: TRBJ2-2
cdr3_nt: TGTGCCAGCAGCTTGGGGGACAGGGGTGTTGGCGGGGAGCTGTTTTTT
cdr3_aa: CASSLGDRGVGGELFF

clone_size: NA
v_call: TRBV28
d_call: NA
j_call: TRBJ1-2
cdr3_nt: TGTGCCACCCTACGGGAGTGGGTCTATGGCTACACCTTC
cdr3_aa: CATLREWVYGYTF

clone_size: NA
v_call: TRBV6-5
d_call: TRBD2
j_call: TRBJ2-3
cdr3_nt: TGTGCCAGCAGTTACTCGCTGGCGGGAGGGGCAGATACGCAGTATTTT
cdr3_aa: CASSYSLAGGADTQYF

clone_size: NA
v_call: TRBV18
d_call: TRBD2
j_call: TRBJ2-5
cdr3_nt: TGTGCCAGCTCACTCGGGGGGGGCGAGACCCAGTACTTC
cdr3_aa: CASSLGGGETQYF

clone_size: NA
v_call: TRBV28
d_call: NA
j_call: TRBJ2-6
cdr3_nt: TGTGCCAGCAGCCCGCCCCCGGGAAACAGGGCTGGGGCCAACGTCCTGACTTTC
cdr3_aa: CASSPPPGNRAGANVLTF

clone_size: NA
v_call: TRBV28
d_call: NA
j_call: TRBJ1-5
cdr3_nt: TGTGCCAGCAGTCCCCGGGACGGTACCTATCAGCCCCAGCATTTT
cdr3_aa: CASSPRDGTYQPQHF

clone_size: NA
v_call: TRBV10-1
d_call: NA
j_call: TRBJ1-4
cdr3_nt: TGCGCCAGCAGTTCCCACCGCCCAGGGGCGAGTGAAAAACTGTTTTTT
cdr3_aa: CASSSHRPGASEKLFF

clone_size: NA
v_call: TRBV10-3
d_call: TRBD1
j_call: TRBJ1-1
cdr3_nt: TGTGCCATCAGTGATGCGGCAGGGGGCTACAACCGCCCAGCTTTCTTT
cdr3_aa: CAISDAAGGYNRPAFF

clone_size: NA
v_call: TRBV9
d_call: TRBD2
j_call: TRBJ2-2
cdr3_nt: TGTGCCAGCGGTAGACTAGCGGGATCCGGGGAGCTGTTTTTT
cdr3_aa: CASGRLAGSGELFF

clone_size: NA
v_call: TRBV9
d_call: NA
j_call: TRBJ1-3
cdr3_nt: TGTGCCAGCAGCGTAGGAATAGAACGGGCCACCATATATTTT
cdr3_aa: CASSVGIERATIYF

clone_size: NA
v_call: TRBV7-3
d_call: NA
j_call: TRBJ1-6
cdr3_nt: TGTGCCAGCAGCTTAGGCTCCAGCAATTCACCCCTCCACTTT
cdr3_aa: CASSLGSSNSPLHF

clone_size: NA
v_call: TRBV27
d_call: TRBD1
j_call: TRBJ1-2
cdr3_nt: TGTGCCAGCAGATCGTTCATCCGGGACAGGGGCCAAGGCTACACCTTC
cdr3_aa: CASRSFIRDRGQGYTF

clone_size: NA
v_call: TRBV19
d_call: NA
j_call: TRBJ1-1
cdr3_nt: TGTGCCAGTAGATTCCCTTTAGGCAACACTGAAGCTTTCTTT
cdr3_aa: CASRFPLGNTEAFF

clone_size: NA
v_call: TRBV7-2
d_call: NA
j_call: TRBJ2-5
cdr3_nt: TGTGCCAGCAGCTTATATTCGGGGGCTTCAGACCAAGAGACCCAGTACTTC
cdr3_aa: CASSLYSGASDQETQYF

clone_size: NA
v_call: TRBV5-1
d_call: NA
j_call: TRBJ1-5
cdr3_nt: TGCGCCAGCAGCTTGGGAGGGGAGAGGGAGCAGCCCCAGCATTTT
cdr3_aa: CASSLGGEREQPQHF